The sequence of this T cell receptor (beta chain) was determined in a study of CD8+CD57+ T cells in acquired aplastic anemia. Overall study findings and caveats: The study identified about 30 CD8+ CDR3 sequences shared by patients and controls. Patients and controls had CD8+ Simpson's diversity values that were not significantly distinct.

Genomic DNA acted as the template from which TCR beta VDJ combination and CDR3 sequence profiling were carried out. TCRdb redid the calling of the reads with MiXCR, one entry per CDR3 protein. The sample shows approximately 300,000 distinct CDR3 sequences, 56% of them seen only once. The length of the CDR3 is 14 residues. Trimming shortened V by 5 bases and J by 6 bases, and 13 bases separated the two germline ends. In germline, CDR1 is SGHVS, CDR2 FQNEAQ. Patients included in sequencing had previously demonstrated CD8+CD57+ cell expansion by flow cytometry. On this clonotype itself: Its antigen is unidentified.

Sequencing input: sorted CD4+, CD8+, or CD8+CD57+ T cells (not recorded which) from PBMCs. The TCR originated in a human donor with aplastic anemia. The rearrangement uses TRBV7-8 and TRBJ1-4; D gene uncertain. Here the CDR3 DNA reads TGTGCCAGCAGCGGACCCCAAGGATATGAAAAACTGTTTTTT. Residues: CASSGPQGYEKLFF.